The clone carrying this T cell receptor beta chain was found once. This sample stems from a study of blood T cell repertoires in COVID-19. The overall study: Samples representing acute and convalescent COVID-19 were sourced from the United States, Italy and Spain. In each case, the material was cDNA or gDNA derived from T cells, B-cell-depleted T cells, or PBMCs.

The CDR3 covers 15 residues. Unmatched junction bases numbered 7, after V lost 3 bases and J lost 4 bases. Germline V lookup: CDR1 MDHEN, CDR2 SYDVKM. Original handling: Amplification from reference gene primers served as the basis for estimated nucleated cell counts. The assay was immunoSEQ multiplex PCR, and TCRdb's table has in-frame clones only and misses some. D and trimming were read from the DNA, whereas the V and J calls and clone size are those reported in that table. The sample consists of roughly 350,000 clones, 90% to 95% of them appearing once. The sample consisted of peripheral blood. The chain combines TRBV28 with TRBJ1-2, with 8 bases aligning to TRBD1. This sequence originates from a woman under 30 who had recovered from COVID-19. CDR3 sequence (DNA): TGTGCCAGCAGTTTCCGCCAGACAGGGGTCTATGGCTACACCTTC. Protein product: CASSFRQTGVYGYTF.